This T cell receptor beta chain came from a study of T cell changes during pregnancy in multiple sclerosis. Method: immunoSEQ multiplex PCR; TCRdb's copy keeps in-frame clones and lacks some. The sample lists about 75,000 clones, approximately 95% seen once, with about 0.13% in the top ten. V shed 5 bases and J shed 0 bases, with 14 bases lying between them. This CDR3 has 17 amino acids. Germline V CDR1 and CDR2: SGHAT, FQNNGV. This chain joins TRBV11-2 and TRBJ2-6, with D possibly TRBD1 on 5 matching bases. The source of this sequence is a female donor with multiple sclerosis, enrolled in a pregnancy study. The sample consisted of CD4+ T cells from peripheral blood mononuclear cells, taken after pregnancy. The CDR3 DNA reads TGTGCCAGCAGCCCCGTACTGACAGTCTCTGGGGCCAACGTCCTGACTTTC. The encoded protein is CASSPVLTVSGANVLTF.